This T cell receptor (beta chain) was recovered during a study of cytomegalovirus exposure and HLA in healthy donors. In the PCR, 60 Vbeta and 13 Jbeta primers were used. Assay used: immunoSEQ multiplex PCR; TCRdb lists only in-frame clones, some missing. The table has 150,000 to 200,000 clones, 65% to 90% seen once; the top ten hold under 6.5%. Notes on the study in general: Fewer N-insertions than the roughly 700-donor mean were reportedly shown by an Asian-associated ancestry cluster in a later analysis. A prior analysis recorded that most TCR beta V segments were productive about 87% or about 30% of the time.

This clone came up once. What it recognizes is unknown. The sequenced sample consisted of PBMCs. This TCR was sampled from a man in his fifties in good health and CMV-seropositive.

The CDR3 DNA follows: TGCGCCAGCAGCTTGGAGACTAGCGGGCATATTAGCACAGATACGCAGTATTTT. It yields the protein CASSLETSGHISTDTQYF. The rearrangement joins TRBV5-1 to TRBJ2-3; 10 nucleotides align to TRBD2. Germline trimming cut 0 bases from V and 0 bases from J; bases unmatched to any gene: 7. Germline loops: CDR1 SGHRS, CDR2 YFSETQ. The CDR3 contains 18 residues.